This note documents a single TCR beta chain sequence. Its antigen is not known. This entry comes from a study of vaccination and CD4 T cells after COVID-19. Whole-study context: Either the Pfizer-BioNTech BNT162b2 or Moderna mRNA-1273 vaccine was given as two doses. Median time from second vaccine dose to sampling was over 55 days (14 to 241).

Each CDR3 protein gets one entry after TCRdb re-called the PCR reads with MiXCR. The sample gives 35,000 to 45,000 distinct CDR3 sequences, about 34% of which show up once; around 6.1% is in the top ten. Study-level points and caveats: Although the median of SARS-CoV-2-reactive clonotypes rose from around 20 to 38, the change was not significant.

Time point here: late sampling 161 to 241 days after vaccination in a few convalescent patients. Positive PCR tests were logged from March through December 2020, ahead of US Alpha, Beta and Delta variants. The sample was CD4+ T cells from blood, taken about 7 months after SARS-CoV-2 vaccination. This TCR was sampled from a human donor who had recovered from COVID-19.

CDR3 in DNA: TGTGCCAGCAGCCCCCCGCTAGCGGGAGAGACCCAGTACTTC. Protein sequence: CASSPPLAGETQYF. The chain carries TRBV11-2 and TRBJ2-5, with TRBD2 matching 8 bases. V gave up 5 bases and J gave up 4 bases; unmatched junction bases: 6. The CDR3 extends over 14 amino acids. Germline CDR1 is SGHAT and CDR2 is FQNNGV.